This T cell receptor beta chain was sequenced for a study of Graves' ophthalmopathy and Graves' hyperthyroidism. Study information: Prior to any treatment, peripheral blood was collected at the time of initial diagnosis. Broader study findings: Blood also harbored most expanded thyroid clonotypes above 0.001 frequency. Ophthalmopathy and stable hyperthyroidism were discriminated by a 13-signature model, with roughly 88% sensitivity and approximately 77% specificity. Ophthalmopathy progression was predicted by the model at less than 71% sensitivity and 72% to 75% specificity.

The CDR3 covers 15 residues. Germline CDR1 reads MNHEY; CDR2 reads SVGEGT. The ends were cut back, 2 bases at V and 3 bases at J, with 13 bases in the middle. There are many counts of this clonotype. Its antigen is undetermined. The sequenced template was RNA, covering the TCR beta CDR3 region. HTBI primers were employed in first-round RT-PCR, then a second-round multiplex PCR followed. MiXCR, applied by TCRdb to the multiplex PCR reads, yields one record per CDR3 protein. The sample carries about 500,000 distinct CDR3 sequences, about an eighth recorded once. This clonotype was obtained from a woman aged 25 to 39 with Graves' ophthalmopathy. This chain connects TRBV6-2 or TRBV6-3 to TRBJ2-5, with D perhaps TRBD1 (6 bases). Sequenced input: blood. In nucleotides, the CDR3 is TGTGCCAGCAGTTACGTCGGATGGACAGAAGAGACCCAGTACTTC. Amino acid sequence: CASSYVGWTEETQYF.